This record concerns one T cell receptor beta chain sequence. Its antigen is unknown. The data derive from a study of shared clonotypes between healthy human individuals. General study points: It was anticipated that sequencing depth would influence how many clonotypes donors shared. Memory subsets generally showed lower estimated richness than naive subsets.

The split of CD4+ cells yielded CD45RA+ naive and CD45RA-negative memory subsets. The table came from immunoSEQ multiplex PCR; TCRdb's copy has only in-frame clones and leaves some out. This repertoire shows 1.4 million or so clones, approximately 98.5% found once; its top ten account for about 0.34%. Germline V CDR1 and CDR2: LNHDA, SQIVND (reference sequence). Trimming at V came to 2 bases and at J to 4 bases, leaving 6 bases not matched to a gene. The CDR3 covers 15 residues. Sequenced input: naive CD4+ T cells sorted from blood. The subset here: CD45RA+ positively selected. J is TRBJ2-7 and V is TRBV19; 9 bases are a match to TRBD1. This sequence originates from a man aged 25-45 years in good health. This CDR3 is CASSIYAGTGYEQYF. CDR3 nucleotides: TGTGCCAGTAGTATATATGCCGGGACAGGGTACGAGCAGTACTTC. Together with reference TRBV19 and TRBJ2-7, the CDR3 gives the full variable domain: DGGITQSPKYLFRKEGQNVTLSCEQNLNHDAMYWYRQDPGQGLRLIYYSQIVNDFQKGDIAEGYSVSREKKESFPLTVTSAQKNPTAFYLCASSIYAGTGYEQYFGPGTRLTVT.